The present T cell receptor beta chain was sequenced within a study of blood T cell repertoires in COVID-19 (dated by TCRdb to the early 2020s). As for the study more broadly: The collaborator samples originated in the United States, Italy and Spain and spanned the acute and convalescent phases of COVID-19. The material from the prospective study consisted of cDNA or gDNA derived from T cells, B-cell-depleted T cells, or PBMCs. Subjects who had been exposed to COVID-19, were actively infected with it, or had recovered from it provided the deeply sampled blood TCRbeta repertoires that made up the dataset. The repertoires were made available in a free public database intended to serve as a resource for research on the immune response to SARS-CoV-2. HLA class I and class II types, where available, came from metadata supplied by the sample provider rather than from assay-based typing. The samples were drawn from two sources: the first 160 participants of the ongoing ImmuneRACE study, and fewer than 1,500 subjects contributed by 6 global collaborators. Sample metadata almost always included a de-identified subject ID, COVID-19 status, age in years and sex. Overall study outcomes, separate from this receptor: How much clinical and demographic metadata was included differed by source and by participant, and the metadata was provided uncurated.

Comments on this clone: Its antigen is currently not known. Per-nucleotide qualities are absent, and no much larger clonotype sits a single base away.

TCRbeta CDR3 regions were amplified from genomic DNA by means of the immunoSEQ Assay, a bias-controlled multiplex PCR. As for the authors' bioinformatics: The number of nucleated cells in each sample was estimated from the amplification of reference gene primers within the assay. To quantify the absolute abundance of each unique TCRbeta CDR3 rearrangement, sequence reads were collapsed and filtered. For each sample, productive Simpson clonality was calculated as the square root of Simpson's diversity index over productive rearrangements. The clones in this table, taken by TCRdb from immuneACCESS, are in-frame only. Not every clone is retained; where verified, under half of the shortfall comes from an unresolved V gene, and the cause of the rest is unknown. D and trimming were read from the DNA, whereas the V and J calls and clone size are those reported in that table. The sample includes 200,000 to 300,000 clones, with around 88% observed a single time. Approximately 13% of the sample belongs to the ten largest clones.

Cut back by 4 bases and 14 bases, the V and J ends lie 16 bases apart. The CDR1 and CDR2 encoded by the germline V gene (reference sequence) are LGHDT and YNNKEL. Taken from cysteine to phenylalanine, the CDR3 has 12 residues. This entry keeps only the CDR3 DNA: 36 bases, framed from base 1. Collaborating institutions collected whole blood in K2EDTA tubes following their own protocols. Collaborator samples were shipped for TCRbeta analysis as frozen whole blood, isolated PBMCs, or DNA extracted from either sample type. The sequence came from an elderly man with acute or convalescent COVID-19. The source material was peripheral blood. The V gene is TRBV3-1 (or the pseudogene TRBV3-2) and the J gene is TRBJ2-3; confidence is insufficient to name the D gene. CDR3 protein: CASSRSDRAWYF. DNA sequence: TGTGCCAGCAGCCGTTCCGATCGAGCGTGGTATTTT.